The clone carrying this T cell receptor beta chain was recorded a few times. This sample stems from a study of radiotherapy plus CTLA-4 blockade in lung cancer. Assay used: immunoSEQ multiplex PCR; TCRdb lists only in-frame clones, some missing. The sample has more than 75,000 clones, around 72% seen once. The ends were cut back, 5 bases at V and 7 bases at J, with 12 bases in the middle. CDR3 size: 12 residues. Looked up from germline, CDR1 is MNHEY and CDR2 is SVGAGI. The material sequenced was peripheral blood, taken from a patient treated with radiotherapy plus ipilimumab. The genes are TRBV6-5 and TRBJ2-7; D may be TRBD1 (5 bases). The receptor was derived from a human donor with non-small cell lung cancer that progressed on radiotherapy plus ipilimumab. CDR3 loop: CASSPQGTEQYF. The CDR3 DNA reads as TGTGCCAGCAGTCCCCAGGGAACTGAGCAGTACTTC.